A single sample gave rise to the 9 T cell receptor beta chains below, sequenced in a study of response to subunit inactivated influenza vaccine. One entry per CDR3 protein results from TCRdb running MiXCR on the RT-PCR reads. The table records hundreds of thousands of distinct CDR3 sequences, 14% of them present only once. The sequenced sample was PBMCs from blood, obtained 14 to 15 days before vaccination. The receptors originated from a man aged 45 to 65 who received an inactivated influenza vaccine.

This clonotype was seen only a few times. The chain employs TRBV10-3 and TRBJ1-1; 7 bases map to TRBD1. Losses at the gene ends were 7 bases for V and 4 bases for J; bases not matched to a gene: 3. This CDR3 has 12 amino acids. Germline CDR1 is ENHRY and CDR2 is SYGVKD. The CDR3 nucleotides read TGTGCCATCAAAACAGGGGTCACTGAAGCTTTCTTT. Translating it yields CAIKTGVTEAFF.

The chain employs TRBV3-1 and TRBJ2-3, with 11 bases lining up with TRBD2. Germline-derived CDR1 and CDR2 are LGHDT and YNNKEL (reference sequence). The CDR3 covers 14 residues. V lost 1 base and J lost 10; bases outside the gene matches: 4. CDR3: CASSQGLAGGSQYF. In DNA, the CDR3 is TGTGCCAGCAGCCAAGGTCTAGCGGGAGGTTCGCAGTATTTT.

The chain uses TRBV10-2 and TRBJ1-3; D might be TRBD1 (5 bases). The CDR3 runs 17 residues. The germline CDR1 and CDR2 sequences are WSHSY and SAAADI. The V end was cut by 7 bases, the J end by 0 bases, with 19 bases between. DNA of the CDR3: TGCGCCAGCACCGATTTGGGGCGGACGATCTCTGGAAACACCATATATTTT. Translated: CASTDLGRTISGNTIYF.

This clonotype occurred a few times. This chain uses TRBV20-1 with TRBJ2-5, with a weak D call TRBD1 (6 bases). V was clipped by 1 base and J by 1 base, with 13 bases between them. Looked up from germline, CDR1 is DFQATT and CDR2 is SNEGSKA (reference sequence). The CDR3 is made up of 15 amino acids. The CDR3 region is CSARAGQRFQETQYF. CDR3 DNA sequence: TGCAGTGCTAGAGCCGGACAGAGATTCCAAGAGACCCAGTACTTC.

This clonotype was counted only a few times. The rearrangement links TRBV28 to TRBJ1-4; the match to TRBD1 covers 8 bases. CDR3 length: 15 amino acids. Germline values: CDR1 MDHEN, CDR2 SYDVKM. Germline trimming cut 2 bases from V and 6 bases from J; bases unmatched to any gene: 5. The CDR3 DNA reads TGTGCCAGCAGTTTAGGCAGGGGGCTTTATGAAAAACTGTTTTTT. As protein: CASSLGRGLYEKLFF.

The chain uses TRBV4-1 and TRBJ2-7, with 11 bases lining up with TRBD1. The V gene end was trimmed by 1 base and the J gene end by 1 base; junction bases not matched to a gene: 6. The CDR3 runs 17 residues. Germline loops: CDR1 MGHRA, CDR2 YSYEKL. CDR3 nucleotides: TGCGCCAGCAGCCAAGTCCCGGGACAGGGGGTATCCTACGAGCAGTACTTC. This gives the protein CASSQVPGQGVSYEQYF.

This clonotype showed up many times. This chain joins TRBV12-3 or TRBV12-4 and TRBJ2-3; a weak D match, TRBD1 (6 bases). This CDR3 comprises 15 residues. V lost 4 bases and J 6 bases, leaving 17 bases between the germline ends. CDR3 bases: TGTGCCAGCAGTTCTCCCCCCAGGGGAAGGGATACGCAGTATTTT. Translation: CASSSPPRGRDTQYF.

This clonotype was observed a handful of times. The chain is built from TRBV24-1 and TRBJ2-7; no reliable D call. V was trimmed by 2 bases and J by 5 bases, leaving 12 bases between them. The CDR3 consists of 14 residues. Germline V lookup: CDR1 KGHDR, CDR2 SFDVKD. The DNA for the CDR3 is TGTGCCACCAGTGATTACCAACGACCCAACGAGCAGTACTTC. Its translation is CATSDYQRPNEQYF.

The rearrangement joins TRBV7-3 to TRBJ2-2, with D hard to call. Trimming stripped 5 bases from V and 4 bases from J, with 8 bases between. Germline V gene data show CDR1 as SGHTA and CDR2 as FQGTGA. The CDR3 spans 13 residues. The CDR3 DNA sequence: TGTGCCAGCAGCACCTTAGGCACCGGGGAGCTGTTTTTT. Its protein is CASSTLGTGELFF. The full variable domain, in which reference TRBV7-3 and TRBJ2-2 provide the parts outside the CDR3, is GAGVSQTPSNKVTEKGKYVELRCDPISGHTALYWYRQSLGQGPEFLIYFQGTGAADDSGLPNDRFFAVRPEGSVSTLKIQRTERGDSAVYLCASSTLGTGELFFGEGSRLTVL.